This TCR beta chain is from a study of CD8 T cells in Susac syndrome. CD8+ and CD4+ T cells from blood underwent TCR beta sequencing, which was carried out in a high-throughput format. Treatment-naive patients with stable or active relapsing-remitting disease served as multiple sclerosis controls. The TEMRA cells underwent FACS enrichment, while the CD8+ and CD4+ T cells underwent negative isolation. The CDR3 runs 13 residues. The V gene's germline CDR1 is MNHEY and CDR2 SVGAGI. Trimming pared 7 bases from V and 2 bases from J, leaving 9 bases between. A quantity of about 0.5 to 1 ug RNA underwent reverse transcription using random hexamers. One entry per CDR3 protein, called by TCRdb with MiXCR from the immunoSEQ multiplex PCR reads. The sample has around 300,000 distinct CDR3 sequences; about 92% are singletons.

The chain uses TRBV6-5 and TRBJ2-1, with D unclear. The sequencing input was CD4+ T cells from PBMCs. The sequence derives from a human donor with multiple sclerosis. In DNA form, the CDR3 reads TGTGCCAGCACCAATGGTCCCTACAATGAGCAGTTCTTC. This sequence encodes CASTNGPYNEQFF.